This T cell receptor beta chain was recorded in a study of somatic mutations in cytotoxic T cells in rheumatoid arthritis. The assay was immunoSEQ multiplex PCR, and TCRdb's table has in-frame clones only and misses some. The table lists approximately 13,000 clones, 70% to 85% of them singletons, with around 27% in the top ten. CDR3 length: 14 residues. Trimming cost V 9 bases and J 2 bases, with 14 bases left between them. CDR1 is SNHLY, CDR2 FYNNEI, per germline. The rearrangement joins TRBV2 to TRBJ1-3, with a possible D match to TRBD1 (5 bases). The material sequenced was CD8+ T cells sorted from blood. This clonotype was sampled from an adult with rheumatoid arthritis. The CDR3 is CASRGGLAGNTIYF. As DNA, the CDR3 is TGTGCCAGTAGGGGAGGTCTCGCTGGAAACACCATATATTTT.